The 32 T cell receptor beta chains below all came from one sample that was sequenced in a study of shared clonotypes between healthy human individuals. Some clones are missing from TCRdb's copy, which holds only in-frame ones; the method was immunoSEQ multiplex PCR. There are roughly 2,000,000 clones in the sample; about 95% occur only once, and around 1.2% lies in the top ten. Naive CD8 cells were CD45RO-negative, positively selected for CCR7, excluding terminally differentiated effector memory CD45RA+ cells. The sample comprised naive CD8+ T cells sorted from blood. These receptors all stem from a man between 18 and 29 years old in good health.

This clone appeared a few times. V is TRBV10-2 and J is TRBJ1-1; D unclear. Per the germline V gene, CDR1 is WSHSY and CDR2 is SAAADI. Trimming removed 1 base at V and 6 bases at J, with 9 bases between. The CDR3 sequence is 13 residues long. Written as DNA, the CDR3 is TGCGCCAGCAGTGAGTTCGATTCGGCTGAAGCTTTCTTT. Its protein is CASSEFDSAEAFF.

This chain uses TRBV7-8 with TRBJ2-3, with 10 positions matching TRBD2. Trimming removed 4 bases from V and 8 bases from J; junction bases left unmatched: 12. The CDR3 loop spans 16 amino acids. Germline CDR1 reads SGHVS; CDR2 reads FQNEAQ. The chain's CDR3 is CASSYGLAGAAGTQYF. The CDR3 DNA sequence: TGTGCCAGCAGCTACGGCCTAGCGGGAGCGGCAGGTACGCAGTATTTT. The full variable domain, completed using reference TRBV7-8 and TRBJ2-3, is GAGVSQSPRYKVAKRGQDVALRCDPISGHVSLFWYQQALGQGPEFLTYFQNEAQLDKSGLPSDRFFAERPEGSVSTLKIQRTQQEDSAVYLCASSYGLAGAAGTQYFGPGTRLTVL.

The CDR3 is CASSFSGGPAYEQYF. The CDR3 bases are TGTGCCAGCAGCTTTTCGGGAGGGCCGGCCTACGAGCAGTACTTC. This chain links TRBV5-4 with TRBJ2-7, with 8 bases matching TRBD2. The CDR3 has 15 residues. The V segment lost 2 bases and the J segment 2 bases; nucleotides outside the gene matches: 6. Germline assignment: CDR1 SGHNT and CDR2 YYREEE (reference sequence). Together with reference TRBV5-4 and TRBJ2-7, the CDR3 gives the full variable domain: ETGVTQSPTHLIKTRGQQVTLRCSSQSGHNTVSWYQQALGQGPQFIFQYYREEENGRGNFPPRFSGLQFPNYSSELNVNALELDDSALYLCASSFSGGPAYEQYFGPGTRLTVT.

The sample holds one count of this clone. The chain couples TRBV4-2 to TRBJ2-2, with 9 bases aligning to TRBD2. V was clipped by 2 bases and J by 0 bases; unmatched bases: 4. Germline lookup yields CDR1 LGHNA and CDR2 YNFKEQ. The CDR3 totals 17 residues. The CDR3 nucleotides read TGTGCCAGCAGCCAATATGGACTAGCGACGAACACCGGGGAGCTGTTTTTT. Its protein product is CASSQYGLATNTGELFF.

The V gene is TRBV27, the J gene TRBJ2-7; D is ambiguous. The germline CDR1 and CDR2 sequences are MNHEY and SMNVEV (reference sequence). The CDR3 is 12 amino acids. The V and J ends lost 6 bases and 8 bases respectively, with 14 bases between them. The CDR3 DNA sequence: TGTGCCAGCAGGCAAGGGCAATCCCAGCAGTACTTC. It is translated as CASRQGQSQQYF.

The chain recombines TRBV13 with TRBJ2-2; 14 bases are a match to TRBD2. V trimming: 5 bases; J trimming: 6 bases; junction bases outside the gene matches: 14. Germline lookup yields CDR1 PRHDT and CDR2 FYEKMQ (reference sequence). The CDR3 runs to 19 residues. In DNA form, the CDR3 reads TGTGCCAGCAGCCCTGGGGGGCTGACTAGCGGGGGGGCCCCCGGGGAGCTGTTTTTT. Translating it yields CASSPGGLTSGGAPGELFF. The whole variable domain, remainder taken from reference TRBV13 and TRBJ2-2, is AAGVIQSPRHLIKEKRETATLKCYPIPRHDTVYWYQQGPGQDPQFLISFYEKMQSDKGSIPDRFSAQQFSDYHSELNMSSLELGDSALYFCASSPGGLTSGGAPGELFFGEGSRLTVL.

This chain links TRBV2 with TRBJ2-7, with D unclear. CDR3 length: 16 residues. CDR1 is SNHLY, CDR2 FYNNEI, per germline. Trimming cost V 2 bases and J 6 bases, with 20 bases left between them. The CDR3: CASSERGSTLGSEQYF. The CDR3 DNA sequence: TGTGCCAGCAGTGAAAGAGGTTCGACTTTAGGTTCCGAGCAGTACTTC.

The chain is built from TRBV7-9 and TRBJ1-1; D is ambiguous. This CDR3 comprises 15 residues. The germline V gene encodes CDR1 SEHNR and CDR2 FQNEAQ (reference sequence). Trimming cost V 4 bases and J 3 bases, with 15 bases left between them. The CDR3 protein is CASSYGSGLDTEAFF. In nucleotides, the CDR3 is TGTGCCAGCAGCTACGGCAGTGGCTTAGACACTGAAGCTTTCTTT.

CDR3 amino acids: CASRPTQGWAGANVLTF. The CDR3 bases are TGCGCCAGCAGACCTACACAGGGCTGGGCTGGGGCCAACGTCCTGACTTTC. The rearrangement uses TRBV5-1 and TRBJ2-6, with TRBD1 as a possible D gene (6 bases). Germline CDR1 and CDR2: SGHRS and YFSETQ. The ends were cut back, 5 bases at V and 2 bases at J, with 17 bases in the middle. This CDR3 has 17 amino acids.

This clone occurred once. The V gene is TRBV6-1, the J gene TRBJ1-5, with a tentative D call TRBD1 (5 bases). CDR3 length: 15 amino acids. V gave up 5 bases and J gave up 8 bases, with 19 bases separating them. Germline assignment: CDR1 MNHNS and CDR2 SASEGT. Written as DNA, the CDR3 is TGTGCCAGCAGTACCGGGACGACCGACGAGGAGCCCCAGCATTTT. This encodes CASSTGTTDEEPQHF.

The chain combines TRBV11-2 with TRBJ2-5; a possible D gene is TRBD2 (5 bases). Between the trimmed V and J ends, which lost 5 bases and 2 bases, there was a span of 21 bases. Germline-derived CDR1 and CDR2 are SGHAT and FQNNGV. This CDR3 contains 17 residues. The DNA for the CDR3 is TGTGCCAGCAGCCTCGGGGAGAGGTTGGATGGGCAAGAGACCCAGTACTTC. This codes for CASSLGERLDGQETQYF.

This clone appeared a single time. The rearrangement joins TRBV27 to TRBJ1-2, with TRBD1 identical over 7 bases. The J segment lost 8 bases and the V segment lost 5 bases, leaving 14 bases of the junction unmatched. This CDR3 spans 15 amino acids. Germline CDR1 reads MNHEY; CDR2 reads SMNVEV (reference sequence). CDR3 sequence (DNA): TGTGCCAGCAGTCCCTCCATTTCGACAGGGAACGGCTACACCTTC. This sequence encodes CASSPSISTGNGYTF.

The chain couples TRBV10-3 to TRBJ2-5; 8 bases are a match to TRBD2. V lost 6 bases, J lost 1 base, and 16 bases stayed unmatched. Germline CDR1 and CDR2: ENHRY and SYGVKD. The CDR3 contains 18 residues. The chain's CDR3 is CAISPQGSAGALQETQYF. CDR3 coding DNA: TGTGCCATCAGCCCCCAGGGGTCAGCGGGAGCCCTCCAAGAGACCCAGTACTTC.

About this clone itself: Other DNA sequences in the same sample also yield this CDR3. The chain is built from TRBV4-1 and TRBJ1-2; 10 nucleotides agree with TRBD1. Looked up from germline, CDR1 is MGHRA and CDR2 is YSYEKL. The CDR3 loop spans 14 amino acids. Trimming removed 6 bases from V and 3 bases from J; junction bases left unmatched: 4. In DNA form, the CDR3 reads TGCGCCAGCAGTCCGGGGACAGGGGACTATGGCTACACCTTC. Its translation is CASSPGTGDYGYTF.

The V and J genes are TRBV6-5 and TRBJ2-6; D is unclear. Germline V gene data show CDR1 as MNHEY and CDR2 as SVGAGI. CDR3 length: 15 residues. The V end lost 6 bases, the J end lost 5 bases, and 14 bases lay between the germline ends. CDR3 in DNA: TGTGCCAGCAGCCCGGGTTTTGACTGGGCCAACGTCCTGACTTTC. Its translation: CASSPGFDWANVLTF.

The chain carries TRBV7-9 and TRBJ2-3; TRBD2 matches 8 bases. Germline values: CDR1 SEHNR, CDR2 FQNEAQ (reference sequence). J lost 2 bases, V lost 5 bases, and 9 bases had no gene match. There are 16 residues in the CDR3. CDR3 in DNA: TGTGCCAGCAGCCCGACCGGACTAGCCGACACAGATACGCAGTATTTT. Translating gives CASSPTGLADTDTQYF.

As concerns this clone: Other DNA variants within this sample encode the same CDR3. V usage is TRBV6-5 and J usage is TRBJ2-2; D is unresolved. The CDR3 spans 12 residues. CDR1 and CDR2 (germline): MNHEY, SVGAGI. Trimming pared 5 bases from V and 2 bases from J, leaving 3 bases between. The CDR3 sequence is CASSANTGELFF. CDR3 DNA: TGTGCCAGCAGTGCAAACACCGGGGAGCTGTTTTTT.

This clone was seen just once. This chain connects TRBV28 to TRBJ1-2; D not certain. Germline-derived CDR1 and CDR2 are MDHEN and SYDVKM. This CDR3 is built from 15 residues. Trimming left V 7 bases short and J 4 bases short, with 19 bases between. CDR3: CASTNAPEEGYGYTF. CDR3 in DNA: TGTGCCAGCACCAATGCCCCGGAGGAAGGCTATGGCTACACCTTC.

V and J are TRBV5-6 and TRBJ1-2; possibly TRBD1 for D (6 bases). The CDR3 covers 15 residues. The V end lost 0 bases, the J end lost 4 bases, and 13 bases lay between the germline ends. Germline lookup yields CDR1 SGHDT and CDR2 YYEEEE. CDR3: CASSLGSGEVYGYTF. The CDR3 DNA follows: TGTGCCAGCAGCTTGGGATCAGGGGAAGTCTATGGCTACACCTTC.

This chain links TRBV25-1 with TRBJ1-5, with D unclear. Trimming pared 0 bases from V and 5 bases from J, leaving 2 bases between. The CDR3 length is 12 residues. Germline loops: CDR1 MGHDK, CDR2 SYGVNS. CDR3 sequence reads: CASSEYDQPQHF. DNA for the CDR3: TGTGCCAGCAGTGAATATGATCAGCCCCAGCATTTT.

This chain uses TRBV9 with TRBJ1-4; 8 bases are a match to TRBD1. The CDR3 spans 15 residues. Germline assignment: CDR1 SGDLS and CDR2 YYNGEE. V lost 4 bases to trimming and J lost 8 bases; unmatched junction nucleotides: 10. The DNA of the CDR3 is TGTGCCAGCAGCACTACGACAGGGGATAGCGAAAAACTGTTTTTT. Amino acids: CASSTTTGDSEKLFF.

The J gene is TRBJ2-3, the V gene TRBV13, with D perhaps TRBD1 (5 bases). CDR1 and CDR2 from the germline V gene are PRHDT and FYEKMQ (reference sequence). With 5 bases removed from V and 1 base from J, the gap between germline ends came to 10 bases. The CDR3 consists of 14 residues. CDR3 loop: CASSPARGTDTQYF. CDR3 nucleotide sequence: TGTGCCAGCAGCCCCGCCAGGGGCACAGATACGCAGTATTTT.

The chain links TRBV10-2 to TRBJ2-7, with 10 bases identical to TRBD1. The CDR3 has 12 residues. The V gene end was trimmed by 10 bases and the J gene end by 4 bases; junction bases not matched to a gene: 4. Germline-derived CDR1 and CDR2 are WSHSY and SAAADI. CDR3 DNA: TGCGCCACCGGGACAGGGGATTACGAGCAGTACTTC. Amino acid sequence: CATGTGDYEQYF.

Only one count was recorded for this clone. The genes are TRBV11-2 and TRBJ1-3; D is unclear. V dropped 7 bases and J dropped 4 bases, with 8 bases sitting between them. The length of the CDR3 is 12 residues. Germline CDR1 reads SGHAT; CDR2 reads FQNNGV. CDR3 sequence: CASTLVGNTIYF. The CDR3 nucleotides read TGTGCCAGCACCCTAGTAGGAAACACCATATATTTT.

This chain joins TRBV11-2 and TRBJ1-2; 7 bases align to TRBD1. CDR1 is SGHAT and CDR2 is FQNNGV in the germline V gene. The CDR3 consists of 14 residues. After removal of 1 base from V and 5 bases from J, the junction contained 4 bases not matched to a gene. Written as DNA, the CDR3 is TGTGCCAGCAGCTTAGTTGGGACAGAGTATGGCTACACCTTC. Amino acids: CASSLVGTEYGYTF.

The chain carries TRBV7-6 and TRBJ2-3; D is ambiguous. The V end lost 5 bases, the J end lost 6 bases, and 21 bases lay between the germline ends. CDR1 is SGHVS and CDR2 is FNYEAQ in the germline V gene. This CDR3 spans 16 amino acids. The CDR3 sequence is CASSATRADLLDTQYF. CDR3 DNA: TGTGCCAGCAGCGCCACCCGGGCGGACCTTTTGGATACGCAGTATTTT. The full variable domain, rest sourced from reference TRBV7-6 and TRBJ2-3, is GAGVSQSPRYKVTKRGQDVALRCDPISGHVSLYWYRQALGQGPEFLTYFNYEAQQDKSGLPNDRFSAERPEGSISTLTIQRTEQRDSAMYRCASSATRADLLDTQYFGPGTRLTVL.

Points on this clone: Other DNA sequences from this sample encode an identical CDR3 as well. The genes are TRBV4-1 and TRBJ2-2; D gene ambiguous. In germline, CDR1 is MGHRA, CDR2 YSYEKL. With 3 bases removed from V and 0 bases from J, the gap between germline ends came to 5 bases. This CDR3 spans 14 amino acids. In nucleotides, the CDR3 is TGCGCCAGCAGCCAGACTGCGAACACCGGGGAGCTGTTTTTT. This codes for CASSQTANTGELFF.

CDR3 sequence (DNA): TGTGCCAGCAGCAACCGGGACGGAGACTACGAGCAGTACTTC. Amino acids: CASSNRDGDYEQYF. The chain combines TRBV5-4 with TRBJ2-7; D tentatively reads TRBD1 or TRBD2 (5 bases each). CDR1 and CDR2 from the germline V gene are SGHNT and YYREEE (reference sequence). V lost 4 bases, J lost 3 bases, and 14 bases lay in between. The CDR3 runs 14 residues. The full variable domain, its missing parts supplied by reference TRBV5-4 and TRBJ2-7, is ETGVTQSPTHLIKTRGQQVTLRCSSQSGHNTVSWYQQALGQGPQFIFQYYREEENGRGNFPPRFSGLQFPNYSSELNVNALELDDSALYLCASSNRDGDYEQYFGPGTRLTVT.

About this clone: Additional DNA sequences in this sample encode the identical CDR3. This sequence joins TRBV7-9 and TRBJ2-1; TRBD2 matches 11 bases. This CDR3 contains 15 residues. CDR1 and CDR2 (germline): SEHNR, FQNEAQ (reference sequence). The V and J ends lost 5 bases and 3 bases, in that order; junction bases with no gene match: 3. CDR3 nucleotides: TGTGCCAGCAGCAGACTAGCGGGAAGCTACAATGAGCAGTTCTTC. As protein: CASSRLAGSYNEQFF.

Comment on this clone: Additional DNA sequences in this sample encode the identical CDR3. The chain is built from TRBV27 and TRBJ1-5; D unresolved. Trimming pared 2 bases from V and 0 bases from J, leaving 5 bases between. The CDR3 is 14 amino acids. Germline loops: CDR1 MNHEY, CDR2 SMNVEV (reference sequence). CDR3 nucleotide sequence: TGTGCCAGCAGTTTAAGGTATAGCAATCAGCCCCAGCATTTT. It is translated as CASSLRYSNQPQHF.

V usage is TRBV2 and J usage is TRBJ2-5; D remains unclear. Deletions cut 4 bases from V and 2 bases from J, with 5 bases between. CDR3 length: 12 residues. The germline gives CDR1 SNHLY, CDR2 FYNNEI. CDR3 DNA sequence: TGTGCCAGCAGTGGGTCTCAAGAGACCCAGTACTTC. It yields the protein CASSGSQETQYF.

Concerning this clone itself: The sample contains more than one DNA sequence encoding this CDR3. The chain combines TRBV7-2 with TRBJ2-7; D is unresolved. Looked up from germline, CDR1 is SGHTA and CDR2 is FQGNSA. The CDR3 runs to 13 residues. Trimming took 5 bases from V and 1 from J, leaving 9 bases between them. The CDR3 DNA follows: TGTGCCAGCAGCCCGGACGGGTCCTACGAGCAGTACTTC. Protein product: CASSPDGSYEQYF.